This record concerns one T cell receptor (beta chain) sequence. As yet, its antigen is unknown. The data were taken from a study of T cells in Graves' hyperthyroidism and ophthalmopathy. Turning to the study itself: Upon initial diagnosis and before any treatment, peripheral blood was collected.

What was amplified from RNA transcripts were TCR beta CDR3 regions. Researchers ran a first-round RT-PCR on the TCR CDR3 using the HTBI primer set. Each CDR3 protein is one row after TCRdb ran MiXCR on the multiplex PCR reads. The table lists about 380,000 distinct CDR3 sequences, around 13% of them singletons. Source material for PBMCs was about 10 ml fresh peripheral blood. The CDR3 has 18 amino acids. Germline loops: CDR1 MNHNS, CDR2 SASEGT. V lost 7 bases, J lost 0 bases, and 10 bases stayed unmatched. Study-level findings and limits: In simple terms, a model built on 13 V-J features told ophthalmopathy apart from stable hyperthyroidism.

The sequence was collected from a woman aged 55-70 years with Graves' hyperthyroidism. Sequencing was done on a sample of blood. V is TRBV6-1 and J is TRBJ2-7; TRBD2 matches at 15 bases. The CDR3 DNA reads TGTGCCAGCAACACCGGGACTAGCGGGAGGTACAGCTCCTACGAGCAGTACTTC. It encodes CASNTGTSGRYSSYEQYF.